The 20 T cell receptor beta chains listed next were all sequenced from one sample in a study of blood T cell repertoires in COVID-19. Produced via immunoSEQ multiplex PCR; TCRdb's table is partial and in-frame only. Seen here are some 220,000 clones, around nine tenths observed once, and the top ten hold around 0.9%. The sequencing sample was made of peripheral blood. The receptor set was obtained from a man under 40 with COVID-19, enrolled during active disease.

The CDR3 here is CASSPRQGWDTGELFF. The CDR3 bases are TGCGCCAGCAGCCCCAGACAGGGCTGGGACACCGGGGAGCTGTTTTTT. V is TRBV5-1 and J is TRBJ2-2, with 7 bases fitting TRBD1. J was trimmed by 3 bases and V by 4 bases; bases with no gene match: 9. This CDR3 comprises 16 residues. In germline, CDR1 is SGHRS, CDR2 YFSETQ. The whole variable domain, filled in from reference TRBV5-1 and TRBJ2-2, reads KAGVTQTPRYLIKTRGQQVTLSCSPISGHRSVSWYQQTPGQGLQFLFEYFSETQRNKGNFPGRFSGRQFSNSRSEMNVSTLELGDSALYLCASSPRQGWDTGELFFGEGSRLTVL.

The chain recombines TRBV27 with TRBJ1-1, with D maybe TRBD1 (6 bases). This CDR3 has 13 amino acids. Looked up from germline, CDR1 is MNHEY and CDR2 is SMNVEV (reference sequence). Trimming cost V 5 bases and J 3 bases, with 10 bases left between them. The CDR3: CASSDTGYTEAFF. DNA for the CDR3: TGTGCCAGCAGTGATACAGGGTACACTGAAGCTTTCTTT.

The CDR3: CATTSGGADVGTQYF. The CDR3 bases are TGTGCCACCACTTCAGGGGGCGCGGATGTTGGGACCCAGTACTTC. V usage is TRBV28 and J usage is TRBJ2-5, with 8 bases aligning to TRBD1. Trimming cost V 10 bases and J 7 bases; bases outside gene matches: 17. Per germline, CDR1 MDHEN and CDR2 SYDVKM. This CDR3 contains 15 residues.

The rearrangement uses TRBV5-6 and TRBJ2-2, with TRBD1 as a possible D gene (6 bases). This CDR3 spans 14 amino acids. The germline V gene encodes CDR1 SGHDT and CDR2 YYEEEE. V gave up 1 base and J gave up 4 bases, with 8 bases separating them. This chain's CDR3 is CASSLRGGTGELFF. In nucleotides, the CDR3 is TGTGCCAGCAGCTTGAGAGGGGGCACCGGGGAGCTGTTTTTT.

V usage is TRBV4-1 and J usage is TRBJ2-7; 11 bases match TRBD1. The CDR3 totals 15 residues. CDR1 and CDR2 (germline): MGHRA, YSYEKL. The V gene end was trimmed by 4 bases and the J gene end by 5 bases; junction bases not matched to a gene: 7. The CDR3 coding sequence is TGCGCCAGCAGCCCTGGACAGGGGGCAGTTCACGAGCAGTACTTC. This gives the protein CASSPGQGAVHEQYF.

J is TRBJ2-7 and V is TRBV6-5, with TRBD1 identical over 7 bases. Losses at the gene ends were 2 bases for V and 0 bases for J; bases not matched to a gene: 1. The CDR3 is made up of 14 amino acids. Germline CDR1 MNHEY, CDR2 SVGAGI. The CDR3: CASSYNRGSYEQYF. The CDR3 DNA is TGTGCCAGCAGTTACAACAGGGGCTCCTACGAGCAGTACTTC.

The chain is built from TRBV10-3 and TRBJ2-5, with 13 positions matching TRBD2. This CDR3 is 16 amino acids long. After removal of 2 bases from V and 1 base from J, the junction contained 1 base not matched to a gene. CDR1 ENHRY and CDR2 SYGVKD come from the germline V gene. The DNA for the CDR3 is TGTGCCATCAGTGAGGGACTAGCGGGGGCCCAAGAGACCCAGTACTTC. It codes for CAISEGLAGAQETQYF.

This chain connects TRBV5-1 to TRBJ2-3; 16 nucleotides match TRBD2. Germline CDR1 is SGHRS and CDR2 is YFSETQ. V was clipped by 5 bases and J by 6 bases; unmatched bases: 15. The CDR3 is 19 amino acids. The CDR3 DNA follows: TGCGCCAGCAGGATGATATCGGGACTAGCGGGGGGGCCGAGGGATACGCAGTATTTT. This codes for CASRMISGLAGGPRDTQYF.

The chain links TRBV27 to TRBJ1-5; tentatively, D is TRBD1 (5 bases). The CDR3 runs 15 residues. V lost 4 bases to trimming and J lost 3 bases, with 13 bases between them. Germline CDR1 reads MNHEY; CDR2 reads SMNVEV (reference sequence). CDR3 in amino acids: CASSSSGLSNQPQHF. The DNA for the CDR3 is TGTGCCAGCAGTTCTTCAGGGCTTTCCAATCAGCCCCAGCATTTT.

The chain uses TRBV21-1 and TRBJ2-1; no DNA check was done on the table's D call, TRBD2. TRBV21-1 represents a pseudogene. This CDR3 contains 16 residues. The CDR3 coding sequence is TGTGCCAGCAGCAAAGAGGCTAGCGGGGGGTTTGAGGAGCAGTTCTTC. Amino acids: CASSKEASGGFEEQFF.

The chain uses TRBV4-1 and TRBJ1-5, with 9 bases aligning to TRBD1. The V gene end was trimmed by 0 bases and the J gene end by 4 bases; junction bases not matched to a gene: 7. The CDR3 totals 17 residues. Germline values: CDR1 MGHRA, CDR2 YSYEKL. CDR3 sequence (DNA): TGCGCCAGCAGCCAAGATCTGGGGGACAGGGTTAATCAGCCCCAGCATTTT. Residues: CASSQDLGDRVNQPQHF.

The J gene is TRBJ2-3, the V gene TRBV5-4, with D maybe TRBD2 (5 bases). Germline CDR1 SGHNT, CDR2 YYREEE (reference sequence). The V and J ends lost 3 bases and 3 bases respectively, with 11 bases between them. This CDR3 has 14 residues. The CDR3, as DNA: TGTGCCAGCAGCTCAGAGCGGTCTACAGATACGCAGTATTTT. It yields the protein CASSSERSTDTQYF.

Comments on this clone: Likely a read error: the CDR3 ends without its conserved phenylalanine or tryptophan. Because the CDR3's place on the DNA is in doubt, the DNA is left out and the CDR3 is given as listed by TCRdb. V usage is TRBV30 and J usage is TRBJ1-2; the D segment call TRBD1 is taken from the table without a DNA check. With termini counted, the CDR3 has 9 amino acids. Germline V gives CDR1 GTSNPN, CDR2 SVGIG (reference sequence). This CDR3 reads CAWTPPISR.

V gene TRBV27 combines with J gene TRBJ1-2, with unresolved D. The germline CDR1 and CDR2 sequences are MNHEY and SMNVEV (reference sequence). V was pared by 5 bases and J by 1 base, with 14 bases between. The CDR3 consists of 15 residues. CDR3 in amino acids: CASSAGGRVNYGYTF. The CDR3 nucleotides read TGTGCCAGCAGTGCCGGCGGGCGGGTTAACTATGGCTACACCTTC.

The chain combines TRBV6-1 with TRBJ2-7, with TRBD1 as a possible D gene (5 bases). The CDR3 contains 15 residues. The V gene lost 2 bases and the J gene lost 4 bases, with 15 bases spanning the gap. Germline CDR1 MNHNS, CDR2 SASEGT. The CDR3 DNA follows: TGTGCCAGCAGTGAAAGTGCCGGAAAGGGGTACGAGCAGTACTTC. Translation gives CASSESAGKGYEQYF.

The CDR3 nucleotides read TGTGCCAGCAGCGCCCGGGGGACTGAAGCTTTCTTT. It codes for CASSARGTEAFF. V usage is TRBV9 and J usage is TRBJ1-1; possible D gene TRBD1, 5 bases. Germline CDR1 reads SGDLS; CDR2 reads YYNGEE. The germline V and J ends were trimmed by 3 bases and 5 bases, with 8 bases remaining between them. CDR3 size: 12 residues.

V gene TRBV2 combines with J gene TRBJ2-3; 10 bases are shared with TRBD2. From germline, CDR1 is SNHLY and CDR2 FYNNEI. J lost 3 bases, V lost 3 bases, and 15 bases had no gene match. The CDR3 is 19 amino acids. The CDR3, as DNA: TGTGCCAGCAGTGATAGGGGAAGCGGGGGGGTTGGTCTTACAGATACGCAGTATTTT. Amino acid sequence: CASSDRGSGGVGLTDTQYF. The full variable domain, its missing parts supplied by reference TRBV2 and TRBJ2-3, is EPEVTQTPSHQVTQMGQEVILRCVPISNHLYFYWYRQILGQKVEFLVSFYNNEISEKSEIFDDQFSVERPDGSNFTLKIRSTKLEDSAMYFCASSDRGSGGVGLTDTQYFGPGTRLTVL.

V is TRBV5-1 and J is TRBJ1-2, with 7 bases identical to TRBD1. J lost 7 bases, V lost 0 bases, and 9 bases had no gene match. Germline values: CDR1 SGHRS, CDR2 YFSETQ. The CDR3 contains 15 residues. CDR3 loop: CASSLARGGSRGYTF. CDR3 coding DNA: TGCGCCAGCAGCTTGGCCCGAGGGGGCAGTCGTGGCTACACCTTC.

This clone appeared once. This chain uses TRBV27 with TRBJ1-6; D is perhaps TRBD1 (5 bases). Germline V gene data show CDR1 as MNHEY and CDR2 as SMNVEV (reference sequence). The CDR3 contains 16 residues. Trimming took 0 bases from V and 4 from J, leaving 10 bases between them. The CDR3 DNA reads TGTGCCAGCAGTTTATCGGAGGGGTCTTATAATTCACCCCTCCACTTT. Amino acids: CASSLSEGSYNSPLHF.

The V gene is TRBV7-6, the J gene TRBJ1-5, with no clear D. The germline V and J ends were trimmed by 1 base and 3 bases, with 10 bases remaining between them. In germline, CDR1 is SGHVS, CDR2 FNYEAQ. The CDR3 extends over 15 amino acids. The CDR3 coding sequence is TGTGCCAGCAGCTTAGAGGAGGGTTTCAATCAGCCCCAGCATTTT. It yields the protein CASSLEEGFNQPQHF.